One sample yielded the 25 T cell receptor beta chains listed below, sequenced in a study of cytomegalovirus exposure and HLA in healthy donors. The primer mix had 60 Vbeta and 13 Jbeta primers. Assay: immunoSEQ multiplex PCR; the TCRdb copy retains only in-frame clones and omits some. The sample lists some 150,000 clones; roughly four fifths were seen once. Sequenced sample: PBMCs. The receptor set was obtained from a woman aged 25 to 39 in good health and CMV-seropositive.

V gene TRBV6-5 combines with J gene TRBJ2-5; 8 bases match TRBD1. Near its end, the DNA agrees better with TRBJ2-7, so the J call may be wrong. Germline values: CDR1 MNHEY, CDR2 SVGAGI. This CDR3 comprises 15 residues. CDR3 protein: CASSYSRGQGYEQYF. The CDR3 nucleotides are TGTGCCAGCAGTTACTCGAGAGGACAGGGCTACGAGCAGTACTTC.

The genes are TRBV28 and TRBJ2-7, with D maybe TRBD2 (6 bases). Deletions cut 4 bases from V and 2 bases from J, with 15 bases between. The germline V gene has CDR1 MDHEN and CDR2 SYDVKM. CDR3 length equals 15 residues. CDR3 in DNA: TGTGCCAGCAGTTCCGGAGTGTGGGGGGCCTACGAGCAGTACTTC. Its translation is CASSSGVWGAYEQYF.

This clone appeared a single time. The chain uses TRBV27 and TRBJ2-3, with a tentative D call TRBD1 (6 bases). Trimming removed 6 bases from V and 3 bases from J, with 19 bases in between. From germline, CDR1 is MNHEY and CDR2 SMNVEV (reference sequence). The CDR3 totals 16 residues. The CDR3 region is CASRGLRGWVTDTQYF. CDR3 in DNA: TGTGCCAGCAGGGGATTGAGGGGGTGGGTGACAGATACGCAGTATTTT.

The chain links TRBV20-1 to TRBJ2-1; D is undetermined. The germline CDR1 and CDR2 sequences are DFQATT and SNEGSKA (reference sequence). The V gene lost 5 bases and the J gene lost 5 bases, with 4 bases spanning the gap. The CDR3 is 10 residues long. This CDR3 is CSALDNEQFF. In DNA, the CDR3 is TGCAGTGCTCTAGACAATGAGCAGTTCTTC.

The V call is TRBV7-9, the J call TRBJ2-5, with 8 bases that match TRBD2. CDR1 and CDR2 (germline): SEHNR, FQNEAQ (reference sequence). The CDR3 loop spans 15 amino acids. V gave up 8 bases and J gave up 4 bases; unmatched junction bases: 12. The CDR3 DNA sequence: TGTGCCAGCGGGCGGCCGGGGGGGCGCGGAGAGACCCAGTACTTC. It is translated as CASGRPGGRGETQYF.

This clone has more than one count but fewer than ten. The chain recombines TRBV4-3 with TRBJ1-4; D is unclear. V lost 0 bases, J lost 6 bases, and 11 bases lay in between. This CDR3 has 15 amino acids. The germline V gene encodes CDR1 LGHNA and CDR2 YSLEER. The CDR3 region is CASSQDPGYDEKLFF. CDR3 DNA: TGCGCCAGCAGCCAAGATCCGGGGTATGATGAAAAACTGTTTTTT.

J is TRBJ1-4 and V is TRBV7-9; D remains ambiguous. Germline V lookup: CDR1 SEHNR, CDR2 FQNEAQ (reference sequence). The CDR3 contains 13 residues. V was cut by 8 bases and J by 10 bases, with 17 bases left in between. The CDR3 spells CASAYEDEGKLFF. Written as DNA, the CDR3 is TGTGCCAGCGCGTATGAGGATGAAGGAAAACTGTTTTTT.

This chain uses TRBV25-1 with TRBJ2-2; D gene uncertain. V was pared by 3 bases and J by 0 bases, with 11 bases between. This CDR3 is built from 16 residues. Germline CDR1 and CDR2: MGHDK and SYGVNS. Here the CDR3 DNA reads TGTGCCAGCAGTGATACGCAGAAAACGAACACCGGGGAGCTGTTTTTT. Amino acid sequence: CASSDTQKTNTGELFF.

V usage is TRBV5-8 and J usage is TRBJ1-2; D unresolved. The V end was cut by 4 bases, the J end by 0 bases, with 7 bases between. The germline gives CDR1 SGHTS, CDR2 YDEGEE. The CDR3 contains 13 residues. The CDR3 region is CASSEGPNYGYTF. CDR3 sequence (DNA): TGTGCCAGCAGCGAGGGCCCTAACTATGGCTACACCTTC. The entire variable domain, with the rest obtained from reference TRBV5-8 and TRBJ1-2, is as follows: EAGVTQSPTHLIKTRGQQATLRCSPISGHTSVYWYQQALGLGLQFLLWYDEGEERNRGNFPPRFSGRQFPNYSSELNVNALELEDSALYLCASSEGPNYGYTFGSGTRLTVV.

The chain couples TRBV7-2 to TRBJ2-5, with D uncertain. The J call may be incorrect, as the DNA end agrees better with TRBJ2-7. This CDR3 region has 15 residues. The germline CDR1 and CDR2 sequences are SGHTA and FQGNSA. CDR3 DNA sequence: TGTGCCAGCAGCTTAAGCACTAATTCGGCCCACGAGCAGTACTTC. Its translation: CASSLSTNSAHEQYF.

The rearrangement joins TRBV18 to TRBJ2-5; D is perhaps TRBD1 (6 bases). CDR3 length: 13 residues. The V end lost 1 base, the J end lost 4 bases, and 7 bases lay between the germline ends. Germline V lookup: CDR1 KGHSH, CDR2 LQKENI. CDR3: CASSPLGAETQYF. CDR3 bases: TGTGCCAGCTCACCACTGGGGGCAGAGACCCAGTACTTC.

This clone has more than one count but fewer than ten. This chain joins TRBV11-2 and TRBJ2-7, with D tentatively TRBD2 (6 bases). The CDR3 length is 14 residues. Between the trimmed V and J ends, which lost 1 base and 5 bases, there was a span of 12 bases. Germline V CDR1 and CDR2: SGHAT, FQNNGV. The CDR3 sequence is CASSLGGGGHEQYF. DNA for the CDR3: TGTGCCAGCAGCTTAGGGGGCGGAGGGCACGAGCAGTACTTC.

The chain couples TRBV6-4 to TRBJ2-1, with 11 bases matching TRBD1. Germline CDR1 MRHNA, CDR2 SNTAGT. The J segment lost 8 bases and the V segment lost 4 bases, leaving 7 bases of the junction unmatched. This CDR3 has 15 residues. CDR3: CASSVRDRGRDEQFF. CDR3 in DNA: TGTGCCAGCAGTGTCCGGGACAGGGGGAGAGATGAGCAGTTCTTC.

This chain connects TRBV7-9 to TRBJ1-1, with D tentatively TRBD1 (5 bases). From germline, CDR1 is SEHNR and CDR2 FQNEAQ (reference sequence). The V end lost 5 bases, the J end lost 1 base, and 11 bases lay between the germline ends. The CDR3 contains 14 residues. The CDR3 loop reads CASSLLTANTEAFF. CDR3 coding DNA: TGTGCCAGCAGCCTCCTGACAGCGAACACTGAAGCTTTCTTT.

The genes are TRBV27 and TRBJ2-7; 8 bases map to TRBD2. In germline, CDR1 is MNHEY, CDR2 SMNVEV (reference sequence). Trimming at V came to 7 bases and at J to 6 bases, leaving 8 bases not matched to a gene. The CDR3 totals 13 residues. CDR3 DNA: TGTGCCAGCAAGCCTAGCGGGTCGCGCGAGCAGTACTTC. Its protein product is CASKPSGSREQYF.

This rearrangement joins TRBV29-1 to TRBJ2-7, with D tentatively TRBD1 (5 bases). In germline, CDR1 is SQVTM, CDR2 ANQGSEA. The CDR3 is 13 amino acids. The ends were cut back, 7 bases at V and 0 bases at J, with 13 bases in the middle. The CDR3 loop reads CSAEDNTSYEQYF. Here the CDR3 DNA reads TGCAGCGCTGAGGACAATACCTCCTACGAGCAGTACTTC.

J is TRBJ1-2 and V is TRBV10-3; D is possibly TRBD1 (6 bases). Germline assignment: CDR1 ENHRY and CDR2 SYGVKD. This CDR3 is built from 15 residues. V was cut by 7 bases and J by 4 bases, with 19 bases left in between. The CDR3 sequence is CAITRGGAQVYGYTF. CDR3 DNA sequence: TGTGCCATCACCCGTGGGGGGGCGCAGGTCTATGGCTACACCTTC.

This clone was seen only once. The rearrangement joins TRBV5-1 to TRBJ2-1, with 8 bases lining up with TRBD2. The ends lost 0 bases at V and 8 bases at J; junction bases unmatched: 13. Per the germline V gene, CDR1 is SGHRS and CDR2 is YFSETQ. This CDR3 comprises 17 residues. This CDR3 reads CASSLGGLAGPVDEQFF. The CDR3 DNA sequence: TGCGCCAGCAGCTTGGGAGGACTAGCCGGCCCAGTTGATGAGCAGTTCTTC. The full variable domain, rest sourced from reference TRBV5-1 and TRBJ2-1, is KAGVTQTPRYLIKTRGQQVTLSCSPISGHRSVSWYQQTPGQGLQFLFEYFSETQRNKGNFPGRFSGRQFSNSRSEMNVSTLELGDSALYLCASSLGGLAGPVDEQFFGPGTRLTVL.

The chain is built from TRBV6-1 and TRBJ1-4; a weak D match, TRBD1 (5 bases). This CDR3 comprises 18 residues. Germline-derived CDR1 and CDR2 are MNHNS and SASEGT. The V end lost 3 bases, the J end lost 3 bases, and 20 bases lay between the germline ends. This CDR3 reads CASSDSLVGAAPNEKLFF. CDR3 in DNA: TGTGCCAGCAGTGATAGTCTGGTTGGGGCAGCACCTAATGAAAAACTGTTTTTT.

This chain links TRBV27 with TRBJ1-2; tentatively, D is TRBD1 (6 bases). V shed 1 base and J shed 6 bases, with 12 bases lying between them. This CDR3 spans 14 amino acids. Germline-derived CDR1 and CDR2 are MNHEY and SMNVEV (reference sequence). CDR3 sequence: CASSLLGDINGYTF. The CDR3 nucleotides read TGTGCCAGCAGTTTATTAGGGGACATAAATGGCTACACCTTC.

The J gene is TRBJ1-1, the V gene TRBV5-6; no definite D call. Between the trimmed V and J ends, which lost 0 bases and 1 base, there was a span of 16 bases. Germline V gene lookup returns CDR1 SGHDT and CDR2 YYEEEE. This CDR3 spans 17 amino acids. The CDR3 here is CASSLAPPFRQNTEAFF. The DNA for the CDR3 is TGTGCCAGCAGCTTGGCCCCACCTTTTAGACAGAACACTGAAGCTTTCTTT.

The chain carries TRBV4-3 and TRBJ1-4, with a possible D match to TRBD1 (5 bases). The germline V and J ends were trimmed by 1 base and 7 bases, with 13 bases remaining between them. CDR1 LGHNA and CDR2 YSLEER come from the germline V gene. This CDR3 region has 15 residues. CDR3 coding DNA: TGCGCCAGCAGCCAAGGAGGCAGGGTGGGTGAAAAACTGTTTTTT. Its translation is CASSQGGRVGEKLFF.

The chain couples TRBV5-1 to TRBJ2-1, with 9 bases fitting TRBD1. CDR3 size: 16 residues. Germline V gives CDR1 SGHRS, CDR2 YFSETQ. The V and J ends lost 4 bases and 5 bases, in that order; junction bases with no gene match: 10. CDR3 DNA: TGCGCCAGCAGCCCCCGGATAGGGACAGGGAACAATGAGCAGTTCTTC. Amino acid sequence: CASSPRIGTGNNEQFF.

This chain uses TRBV5-1 with TRBJ2-5; D might be TRBD2 (5 bases). The CDR3 sequence is 15 residues long. V was trimmed by 5 bases and J by 4 bases, leaving 18 bases between them. Germline V gives CDR1 SGHRS, CDR2 YFSETQ. CDR3 loop: CASRTGGVVGETQYF. The CDR3 nucleotides read TGCGCCAGCAGAACCGGAGGCGTGGTGGGAGAGACCCAGTACTTC.

The V call is TRBV4-3, the J call TRBJ1-1; 9 nucleotides agree with TRBD1. Germline V lookup: CDR1 LGHNA, CDR2 YSLEER. V was pared by 1 base and J by 0 bases, with 3 bases of the junction left unmatched. CDR3 size: 16 residues. The CDR3 nucleotides read TGCGCCAGCAGCCAAGGGACAGGGGCGCTGAACACTGAAGCTTTCTTT. It encodes CASSQGTGALNTEAFF.